A single sample is the source of the 29 T cell receptor beta chains below, sequenced in a study of blood T cell repertoires in COVID-19. The repertoire was sequenced with immunoSEQ multiplex PCR; TCRdb's copy has only in-frame clones and lacks some. This table holds around 250,000 clones, roughly 80% found once. The sample consisted of peripheral blood. The source is a woman between 18 and 30 years old with acute or convalescent COVID-19.

The table lists this clone with a count of one. The chain links TRBV18 to TRBJ1-6, with D maybe TRBD1 (5 bases). V was clipped by 5 bases and J by 5 bases, with 31 bases between them. The CDR3 loop spans 21 amino acids. Per the germline V gene, CDR1 is KGHSH and CDR2 is LQKENI. CDR3 sequence: CASSKYPMTAYPLSDNSPLHF. The CDR3 bases are TGTGCCAGCTCAAAGTACCCCATGACAGCGTATCCCCTATCGGATAATTCACCCCTCCACTTT.

The genes are TRBV14 and TRBJ2-7, with D maybe TRBD2 (6 bases). V lost 1 base, J lost 0 bases, and 19 bases lay in between. The CDR3 covers 18 residues. Per germline, CDR1 SGHDN and CDR2 FVKESK. The CDR3 spells CASSQVNGVTGSSYEQYF. CDR3 sequence (DNA): TGTGCCAGCAGCCAAGTGAATGGGGTGACCGGGAGCTCCTACGAGCAGTACTTC.

The chain is built from TRBV27 and TRBJ1-1; 9 bases are shared with TRBD1. Germline V CDR1 and CDR2: MNHEY, SMNVEV (reference sequence). This CDR3 is 13 amino acids long. Trimming removed 8 bases from V and 1 base from J; junction bases left unmatched: 2. This CDR3 is CASAGQGNTEAFF. CDR3 nucleotide sequence: TGTGCCAGCGCGGGACAGGGGAACACTGAAGCTTTCTTT.

The V gene is TRBV3-1 (or the pseudogene TRBV3-2), the J gene TRBJ1-2, with TRBD1 identical over 7 bases. Losses at the gene ends were 0 bases for V and 4 bases for J; bases not matched to a gene: 14. Per the germline V gene, CDR1 is LGHDT and CDR2 is YNNKEL (reference sequence). The CDR3 loop spans 18 amino acids. CDR3 DNA: TGTGCCAGCAGCCAAGATCGACAGGGCCCGAAAAAGGGCTATGGCTACACCTTC. Protein product: CASSQDRQGPKKGYGYTF.

The rearrangement uses TRBV7-2 and TRBJ2-7, with D possibly TRBD1 on 6 matching bases. V lost 5 bases to trimming and J lost 3 bases, with 8 bases between them. The CDR3 length is 12 residues. Per germline, CDR1 SGHTA and CDR2 FQGNSA. This chain's CDR3 is CASSTGIYEQYF. The CDR3 DNA is TGTGCCAGCAGCACAGGGATCTACGAGCAGTACTTC.

This clone was counted between two and nine times. The chain carries TRBV4-3 and TRBJ1-6; possibly TRBD1 for D (5 bases). Trimming pared 3 bases from V and 10 bases from J, leaving 13 bases between. Germline loops: CDR1 LGHNA, CDR2 YSLEER. The CDR3 is 14 residues long. CDR3 in amino acids: CASSHLQGNSPLHF. CDR3 DNA: TGCGCCAGCAGCCACCTCCAGGGAAACTCACCCCTCCACTTT.

The chain combines TRBV4-3 with TRBJ2-3; 9 nucleotides line up with TRBD2. The CDR3 runs 17 residues. Germline CDR1 and CDR2: LGHNA and YSLEER. V shed 4 bases, J shed 1 base, and the junction held 9 bases outside the gene matches. The CDR3 here is CASSPRQREVRTDTQYF. CDR3 DNA: TGCGCCAGCAGCCCGCGCCAGCGGGAGGTTCGCACAGATACGCAGTATTTT.

The rearrangement links TRBV7-9 to TRBJ2-7; 7 bases align to TRBD2. The germline V gene encodes CDR1 SEHNR and CDR2 FQNEAQ (reference sequence). The CDR3 runs to 13 residues. V trimming: 5 bases; J trimming: 3 bases; junction bases outside the gene matches: 4. CDR3 residues: CASSRDYLYEQYF. The CDR3 DNA follows: TGTGCCAGCAGCCGGGACTACCTCTACGAGCAGTACTTC.

This clone was seen once. The genes are TRBV3-1 (or the pseudogene TRBV3-2) and TRBJ2-1; 7 bases are shared with TRBD2. CDR1 LGHDT and CDR2 YNNKEL come from the germline V gene (reference sequence). V lost 0 bases, J lost 10 bases, and 18 bases stayed unmatched. This CDR3 has 18 residues. The CDR3 DNA sequence: TGTGCCAGCAGCCAAGATGCGATAGCGGGCACTACTACAAAGGAGCAGTTCTTC. Translated, it gives CASSQDAIAGTTTKEQFF.

The chain joins TRBV10-3 to TRBJ2-5; D may be TRBD2 (6 bases). The CDR3 is 13 residues long. V lost 4 bases and J lost 5, with 11 bases in between. CDR1 and CDR2 (germline): ENHRY, SYGVKD. The CDR3 reads CAISGHGGETQYF. CDR3 DNA: TGTGCCATCAGTGGTCACGGAGGGGAGACCCAGTACTTC.

The chain has TRBV6-5 and TRBJ1-2; D remains ambiguous. Trimming removed 0 bases from V and 4 bases from J, with 9 bases in between. The CDR3 contains 14 residues. Per germline, CDR1 MNHEY and CDR2 SVGAGI. The CDR3 nucleotides read TGTGCCAGCAGTTACTCGAGGCAGACCTATGGCTACACCTTC. This sequence encodes CASSYSRQTYGYTF.

The count of this clone is one. This chain uses TRBV18 with TRBJ2-7; 9 bases fit TRBD1. This CDR3 has 13 amino acids. Germline V gene sequence: CDR1 KGHSH, CDR2 LQKENI. J gave up 4 bases and V 4 bases, and 2 bases lay outside the gene matches. The CDR3 region has the DNA TGTGCCAGCTCACTCGGACAGGGGTACGAGCAGTACTTC. Protein product: CASSLGQGYEQYF.

In DNA form, the CDR3 reads TGTGCCAGTACCTGGGGACAGGGGTTGGATTCACCCCTCCACTTT. Its translation is CASTWGQGLDSPLHF. This chain joins TRBV19 and TRBJ1-6, with 10 bases fitting TRBD1. The germline V gene has CDR1 LNHDA and CDR2 SQIVND (reference sequence). V was clipped by 7 bases and J by 8 bases; unmatched bases: 8. This CDR3 region has 15 residues. The whole variable domain, filled in from reference TRBV19 and TRBJ1-6, reads DGGITQSPKYLFRKEGQNVTLSCEQNLNHDAMYWYRQDPGQGLRLIYYSQIVNDFQKGDIAEGYSVSREKKESFPLTVTSAQKNPTAFYLCASTWGQGLDSPLHFGNGTRLTVT.

For the CDR3, the DNA is TGCGCCAGCAGCTTGGACGGCACTGAAGCTTTCTTT. Translation: CASSLDGTEAFF. The chain joins TRBV5-1 to TRBJ1-1; D ambiguous. Germline values: CDR1 SGHRS, CDR2 YFSETQ. V was shortened by 0 bases and J by 4 bases, with 4 bases between the two germline ends. CDR3 length: 12 residues.

CDR3 amino acids: CSVELGSEQFF. Written as DNA, the CDR3 is TGCAGCGTTGAATTGGGCAGCGAGCAGTTCTTC. The chain joins TRBV29-1 to TRBJ2-1; D gene unclear. Trimming cost V 2 bases and J 10 bases, with 9 bases left between them. CDR1 SQVTM and CDR2 ANQGSEA come from the germline V gene. The CDR3 sequence is 11 residues long.

The chain links TRBV7-9 to TRBJ2-1; 7 nucleotides agree with TRBD2. With 1 base clipped from V and 9 bases from J, the junction kept 15 bases outside the gene matches. The CDR3 runs to 17 residues. Germline CDR1 reads SEHNR; CDR2 reads FQNEAQ (reference sequence). The CDR3: CASSLVRTRAYNGEQFF. Here the CDR3 DNA reads TGTGCCAGCAGCTTAGTAAGGACTAGAGCCTACAATGGTGAGCAGTTCTTC.

V and J are TRBV15 and TRBJ2-1, with 9 bases that match TRBD2. The CDR3 has 14 amino acids. Losses at the gene ends were 1 base for V and 8 bases for J; bases not matched to a gene: 3. Germline V gene lookup returns CDR1 LNHNV and CDR2 YYDKDF (reference sequence). The DNA of the CDR3 is TGTGCCACCAGCAGAGTGCGACTAGCGGATGAGCAGTTCTTC. The encoded protein is CATSRVRLADEQFF.

The gene calls are TRBV6-4 and TRBJ2-2; possibly TRBD1 for D (5 bases). V lost 5 bases and J 5 bases, leaving 15 bases between the germline ends. The germline CDR1 and CDR2 sequences are MRHNA and SNTAGT. CDR3 length: 15 residues. CDR3 DNA: TGTGCCAGCAGTATGGGGCTACAAGGGACCGGGGAGCTGTTTTTT. Protein: CASSMGLQGTGELFF.

This clone showed up just once. The chain carries TRBV6-1 and TRBJ2-5, with 8 bases aligning to TRBD1. This CDR3 has 15 residues. Germline-derived CDR1 and CDR2 are MNHNS and SASEGT. Losses at the gene ends were 2 bases for V and 5 bases for J; bases not matched to a gene: 7. This chain's CDR3 is CASSERPGGWETQYF. CDR3 DNA sequence: TGTGCCAGCAGTGAAAGGCCAGGGGGCTGGGAGACCCAGTACTTC.

The J gene is TRBJ1-2, the V gene TRBV7-9, with D possibly matching TRBD1 (5 bases). Germline loops: CDR1 SEHNR, CDR2 FQNEAQ (reference sequence). V lost 5 bases and J 5 bases, leaving 24 bases between the germline ends. CDR3 size: 17 residues. As DNA, the CDR3 is TGTGCCAGCAGCCATTGGGGGTCGGAGGGAGCTACGTATGGCTACACCTTC. It translates to CASSHWGSEGATYGYTF.

V is TRBV11-2 and J is TRBJ2-5, with D possibly TRBD1 on 5 matching bases. CDR1 SGHAT and CDR2 FQNNGV come from the germline V gene. V shed 3 bases and J shed 5 bases, with 16 bases lying between them. The CDR3 loop spans 15 amino acids. This CDR3 is CASSFLQGLKETQYF. The CDR3, as DNA: TGTGCCAGCAGCTTTCTTCAGGGTCTGAAGGAGACCCAGTACTTC.

The chain joins TRBV5-5 to TRBJ2-7; 7 nucleotides align to TRBD1. V dropped 0 bases and J dropped 7; count of bases not matched to a gene: 13. The CDR3 covers 16 residues. CDR1 and CDR2 from the germline V gene are SGHKS and YYEKEE (reference sequence). The CDR3 here is CASSLVPTGRDREQYF. DNA of the CDR3: TGTGCCAGCAGCTTGGTACCGACAGGGAGAGATCGGGAGCAGTACTTC.

The CDR3 spells CASSKFGQISNQPQHF. CDR3 nucleotide sequence: TGTGCCAGTTCAAAATTTGGACAGATTAGCAATCAGCCCCAGCATTTT. The V gene is TRBV19, the J gene TRBJ1-5; TRBD1 is a possible D gene (6 bases). V gave up 8 bases and J gave up 0 bases, with 17 bases separating them. CDR1 is LNHDA and CDR2 is SQIVND in the germline V gene (reference sequence). The CDR3 consists of 16 residues. Filled out from reference TRBV19 and TRBJ1-5, the complete variable domain reads DGGITQSPKYLFRKEGQNVTLSCEQNLNHDAMYWYRQDPGQGLRLIYYSQIVNDFQKGDIAEGYSVSREKKESFPLTVTSAQKNPTAFYLCASSKFGQISNQPQHFGDGTRLSIL.

The rearrangement links TRBV7-8 to TRBJ1-5; TRBD1 matches 9 bases. The CDR3 loop spans 17 amino acids. Germline V CDR1 and CDR2: SGHVS, FQNEAQ. The J segment lost 3 bases and the V segment lost 4 bases, leaving 10 bases of the junction unmatched. The CDR3 coding sequence is TGTGCCAGCAGCTCGAAGGGACAGGGAATAGACAATCAGCCCCAGCATTTT. Its protein is CASSSKGQGIDNQPQHF.

This rearrangement joins TRBV3-1 (or the pseudogene TRBV3-2) to TRBJ1-2; tentatively, D is TRBD1 (6 bases). V gave up 1 base and J gave up 7 bases, with 10 bases separating them. The CDR3 loop spans 13 amino acids. The V gene's germline CDR1 is LGHDT and CDR2 YNNKEL (reference sequence). This chain's CDR3 is CASSQVGASGYTF. Here the CDR3 DNA reads TGTGCCAGCAGCCAAGTGGGGGCGTCTGGCTACACCTTC.

The chain has TRBV2 and TRBJ2-7; D gene ambiguous. In germline, CDR1 is SNHLY, CDR2 FYNNEI. This CDR3 is 14 amino acids long. The V gene lost 3 bases and the J gene lost 2 bases, with 11 bases spanning the gap. The CDR3 DNA reads as TGTGCCAGCAGTGAGGAGCAGCGACCCTACGAGCAGTACTTC. Amino acids: CASSEEQRPYEQYF. The full variable domain, with the rest looked up from reference TRBV2 and TRBJ2-7, is EPEVTQTPSHQVTQMGQEVILRCVPISNHLYFYWYRQILGQKVEFLVSFYNNEISEKSEIFDDQFSVERPDGSNFTLKIRSTKLEDSAMYFCASSEEQRPYEQYFGPGTRLTVT.

The genes are TRBV28 and TRBJ2-7; 11 nucleotides align to TRBD2. CDR1 MDHEN and CDR2 SYDVKM come from the germline V gene. V lost 1 base, J lost 4 bases, and 9 bases stayed unmatched. This CDR3 contains 17 residues. CDR3 nucleotides: TGTGCCAGCAGTTTATTTTCGGGGCTAGCGGGAGGTTACGAGCAGTACTTC. This translates into CASSLFSGLAGGYEQYF. Drawing the rest from reference TRBV28 and TRBJ2-7, the complete variable domain is DVKVTQSSRYLVKRTGEKVFLECVQDMDHENMFWYRQDPGLGLRLIYFSYDVKMKEKGDIPEGYSVSREKKERFSLILESASTNQTSMYLCASSLFSGLAGGYEQYFGPGTRLTVT.

The rearrangement uses TRBV11-2 and TRBJ1-1, with D possibly being TRBD1 (6 bases). The CDR3 is 15 amino acids. The germline CDR1 and CDR2 sequences are SGHAT and FQNNGV. V was cut by 4 bases and J by 1 base, with 13 bases left in between. The CDR3 region has the DNA TGTGCCAGCAGCTCCCCTGCGACAGGGAACACTGAAGCTTTCTTT. The encoded protein is CASSSPATGNTEAFF.

V gene TRBV30 combines with J gene TRBJ1-2, with TRBD1 matching 9 bases. Per the germline V gene, CDR1 is GTSNPN and CDR2 is SVGIG (reference sequence). The J segment lost 7 bases and the V segment lost 5 bases, leaving 5 bases of the junction unmatched. This CDR3 spans 12 amino acids. The CDR3 here is CAWRTGDGGYTF. CDR3 nucleotides: TGTGCCTGGCGGACAGGGGACGGTGGCTACACCTTC.